Below, 24 T cell receptor beta chains from the same sample are listed, as sequenced in a study of identical twins. TCRdb re-called the 5' RACE reads with MiXCR, one entry per CDR3 protein. This sample carries 700,000 to 950,000 distinct CDR3 sequences, around an eighth of them seen once, and the ten largest clones take around 1.5%. This same sample was also taken into another study, of yellow fever vaccine responses in identical twins.

The material sequenced was PBMCs. The receptors were sampled from a woman between 18 and 30 years old in good health.

A single count supports this clonotype. The V gene is TRBV19, the J gene TRBJ1-1, with D unresolved. The CDR3 length is 13 residues. CDR1 is LNHDA and CDR2 is SQIVND in the germline V gene (reference sequence). The V gene lost 7 bases and the J gene lost 1 base, with 10 bases spanning the gap. The CDR3 spells CASNAGANTEAFF. CDR3 bases: TGTGCCAGTAACGCAGGAGCGAACACTGAAGCTTTCTTT.

This clonotype was seen more than once but under ten times. The chain links TRBV15 to TRBJ2-3; D perhaps matches TRBD2 (6 bases). The CDR3 totals 17 residues. Germline-derived CDR1 and CDR2 are LNHNV and YYDKDF (reference sequence). V dropped 1 base and J dropped 2 bases, with 16 bases sitting between them. CDR3 residues: CATSRGQGGETTDTQYF. In DNA form, the CDR3 reads TGTGCCACCAGCAGAGGTCAGGGCGGGGAGACCACAGATACGCAGTATTTT.

This clonotype was detected a few times. The chain recombines TRBV6-6 with TRBJ1-2, with a tentative D call TRBD1 (5 bases). The germline V gene has CDR1 MNHNY and CDR2 SVGAGI (reference sequence). Trimming took 6 bases from V and 8 from J, leaving 13 bases between them. This CDR3 contains 12 residues. The CDR3 nucleotides are TGTGCCAGCAGGGGATGGGGGAGCGGCTACACCTTC. Its translation: CASRGWGSGYTF.

In its sample, this clonotype was seen a few times. CDR3 amino acids: CSANTRGDYGYTF. The CDR3 region has the DNA TGCAGTGCCAACACTCGAGGTGACTATGGCTACACCTTC. The chain employs TRBV20-1 and TRBJ1-2; D gene uncertain. This CDR3 is 13 amino acids long. The germline V gene encodes CDR1 DFQATT and CDR2 SNEGSKA (reference sequence). Trimming took off 6 bases at V and 3 bases at J, with 14 bases between the two ends.

In this sample, this clonotype turned up once. The V gene is TRBV29-1, the J gene TRBJ2-5; 7 bases are a match to TRBD2. The CDR3 is made up of 15 amino acids. Looked up from germline, CDR1 is SQVTM and CDR2 is ANQGSEA. The CDR3 bases are TGCGCTGGAATCTCGCCTGGCGGGGGACAAGAGACCCAGTACTTC. This sequence encodes CAGISPGGGQETQYF.

In DNA, the CDR3 is TGTGCCAGCAGTTTTCGACAGGGGGCCTACAATGAGCAGTTCTTC. This gives the protein CASSFRQGAYNEQFF. V gene TRBV27 combines with J gene TRBJ2-1, with 9 bases fitting TRBD1. Germline V gives CDR1 MNHEY, CDR2 SMNVEV (reference sequence). This CDR3 region has 15 residues. V dropped 3 bases and J dropped 2; count of bases not matched to a gene: 2.

V gene TRBV6-5 combines with J gene TRBJ2-3; 10 bases fit TRBD1. The germline gives CDR1 MNHEY, CDR2 SVGAGI. This CDR3 spans 16 amino acids. V lost 3 bases to trimming and J lost 6 bases; unmatched junction nucleotides: 9. CDR3 protein: CASSYSGTGAEDTQYF. In DNA, the CDR3 is TGTGCCAGCAGTTATTCCGGGACAGGGGCGGAGGATACGCAGTATTTT.

The genes are TRBV4-1 and TRBJ2-7; 12 positions agree with TRBD2. J was trimmed by 3 bases and V by 0 bases; bases with no gene match: 6. Germline V gene data show CDR1 as MGHRA and CDR2 as YSYEKL. The CDR3 is made up of 17 amino acids. CDR3 loop: CASSQELAGGPRYEQYF. The CDR3 DNA reads TGCGCCAGCAGCCAAGAGCTAGCGGGAGGGCCCCGCTACGAGCAGTACTTC.

This clonotype was picked up many times. The chain combines TRBV4-1 with TRBJ1-5; 9 bases line up with TRBD1. CDR3 length equals 19 residues. CDR1 and CDR2 from the germline V gene are MGHRA and YSYEKL. Losses at the gene ends were 4 bases for V and 0 bases for J; bases not matched to a gene: 13. Written as DNA, the CDR3 is TGCGCCAGCAGCCCCCCCTGGGGACAGGGAAGAATTAGCAATCAGCCCCAGCATTTT. Amino acids: CASSPPWGQGRISNQPQHF.

The table lists this clonotype with many counts. DNA of the CDR3: TGCGCCAGCAGCCCGCCCTTCCGACAGATTTCCGGGGAGCTGTTTTTT. The encoded protein is CASSPPFRQISGELFF. The V call is TRBV5-1, the J call TRBJ2-2; D is possibly TRBD1 (5 bases). Germline CDR1 reads SGHRS; CDR2 reads YFSETQ. V was shortened by 4 bases and J by 6 bases, with 19 bases between the two germline ends. This CDR3 is 16 amino acids long.

The rearrangement joins TRBV6-4 to TRBJ2-4; TRBD2 agrees at 13 bases. The CDR3 length is 21 residues. Trimming took 3 bases from V and 0 from J; bases not matched to a gene: 14. Germline V gene data show CDR1 as MRHNA and CDR2 as SNTAGT. CDR3 DNA sequence: TGTGCCAGCAGTGATTCCCCTCTCGGGACTAGCGGGGTACTAGCCAAAAACATTCAGTACTTC. It specifies CASSDSPLGTSGVLAKNIQYF.

This chain uses TRBV3-1 with TRBJ2-1, with D uncertain. The CDR3 runs 15 residues. Trimming stripped 2 bases from V and 3 bases from J, with 11 bases between. The V gene's germline CDR1 is LGHDT and CDR2 YNNKEL (reference sequence). CDR3 DNA: TGTGCCAGCAGCCAAAACCTCATGGGCTACAATGAGCAGTTCTTC. This codes for CASSQNLMGYNEQFF.

This clonotype was counted at least ten times. The V gene is TRBV5-1, the J gene TRBJ1-3, with a possible D match to TRBD1 (6 bases). The CDR3 spans 16 residues. V dropped 3 bases and J dropped 9 bases, with 22 bases sitting between them. Germline values: CDR1 SGHRS, CDR2 YFSETQ. The CDR3 here is CASSSEQNPGEGTIYF. The CDR3, as DNA: TGCGCCAGCAGCTCCGAACAAAATCCAGGGGAGGGCACCATATATTTT.

The chain links TRBV11-3 to TRBJ2-3; D tentatively fits TRBD1 or TRBD2 (5 bases each). Trimming removed 5 bases at V and 3 bases at J, with 15 bases between. This CDR3 is built from 15 residues. In germline, CDR1 is SGHNT, CDR2 YENEEA. The CDR3 bases are TGTGCCAGCAGCCCCGGGACCCTAAGGACAGATACGCAGTATTTT. Its protein is CASSPGTLRTDTQYF.

The chain links TRBV6-1 to TRBJ2-3; no firm D call. This CDR3 spans 13 amino acids. Per germline, CDR1 MNHNS and CDR2 SASEGT. The ends were cut back, 6 bases at V and 5 bases at J, with 12 bases in the middle. CDR3 amino acids: CASRPTEVDTQYF. DNA of the CDR3: TGTGCCAGCAGGCCCACAGAAGTAGATACGCAGTATTTT.

The CDR3 reads CASSTGTSGSSYF. CDR3 nucleotide sequence: TGTGCCAGCAGCACCGGGACTAGCGGGAGCAGTTACTTC. The V call is TRBV12-3 or TRBV12-4, the J call TRBJ2-7, with 14 bases identical to TRBD2. CDR3 length equals 13 residues. Trimming cost V 6 bases and J 13 bases; bases outside gene matches: 8.

The gene calls are TRBV10-3 and TRBJ2-7; weak D call: TRBD1 (6 bases). Germline CDR1 ENHRY, CDR2 SYGVKD. V gave up 6 bases and J gave up 0 bases, with 15 bases separating them. This CDR3 comprises 15 residues. The CDR3 loop is CAIRDSAKSSYEQYV. The CDR3 DNA follows: TGTGCCATCAGGGACAGTGCCAAATCCTCCTACGAGCAGTACGTC.

This clonotype was seen a few times. The genes are TRBV12-3 or TRBV12-4 and TRBJ2-7; no clear D. The CDR3 covers 14 residues. With 3 bases removed from V and 7 bases from J, the gap between germline ends came to 16 bases. The CDR3 DNA is TGTGCCAGCAGTTTTTACGACCCCGTTCGGGAGCAGTACTTC. As protein: CASSFYDPVREQYF.

The sample holds a few counts of this clonotype. The rearrangement uses TRBV12-3 or TRBV12-4 and TRBJ2-1, with D perhaps TRBD1 (6 bases). V dropped 7 bases and J dropped 0 bases, with 13 bases sitting between them. This CDR3 comprises 15 residues. The CDR3 here is CASNFQGLSYNEQFF. The CDR3 DNA sequence: TGTGCCAGCAATTTCCAGGGGCTCTCCTACAATGAGCAGTTCTTC.

This chain connects TRBV4-2 to TRBJ2-1; no clear D gene. Per the germline V gene, CDR1 is LGHNA and CDR2 is YNFKEQ. This CDR3 is built from 16 residues. V was trimmed by 0 bases and J by 0 bases, leaving 9 bases between them. In DNA, the CDR3 is TGTGCCAGCAGCCAAGAGTTTGACACCTCCTACAATGAGCAGTTCTTC. It codes for CASSQEFDTSYNEQFF.

Only a few counts were recorded for this clonotype. The gene calls are TRBV7-8 and TRBJ2-1, with 12 bases that match TRBD1. Germline V gives CDR1 SGHVS, CDR2 FQNEAQ. There are 15 residues in the CDR3. V was clipped by 5 bases and J by 7 bases; unmatched bases: 6. The DNA of the CDR3 is TGTGCCAGCAGCGCGGGACAGGGGGCGCGTAATGAGCAGTTCTTC. Translating gives CASSAGQGARNEQFF.

This clonotype was seen a handful of times. The chain recombines TRBV29-1 with TRBJ2-1; 10 nucleotides agree with TRBD1. The CDR3 loop spans 15 amino acids. V was clipped by 7 bases and J by 2 bases; unmatched bases: 8. Germline CDR1 SQVTM, CDR2 ANQGSEA. The DNA of the CDR3 is TGCAGCGACGCTCCGGGACAGGGGCCCTACAATGAGCAGTTCTTC. Its translation is CSDAPGQGPYNEQFF.

This clonotype came up many times. The chain has TRBV20-1 and TRBJ2-7; 9 positions agree with TRBD1. There are 13 residues in the CDR3. The V gene's germline CDR1 is DFQATT and CDR2 SNEGSKA (reference sequence). V dropped 4 bases and J dropped 3; count of bases not matched to a gene: 4. The CDR3: CSANRDRVYEQYF. The DNA for the CDR3 is TGCAGTGCTAACCGGGACAGGGTCTACGAGCAGTACTTC.

The V call is TRBV4-1, the J call TRBJ2-5; TRBD2 matches 9 bases. The CDR3 runs 17 residues. In germline, CDR1 is MGHRA, CDR2 YSYEKL. With V trimmed by 3 bases and J by 5 bases, 13 bases remained unmatched. The CDR3: CASSQTFVAGVHETQYF. CDR3 nucleotides: TGCGCCAGCAGCCAGACATTCGTAGCGGGGGTGCATGAGACCCAGTACTTC.